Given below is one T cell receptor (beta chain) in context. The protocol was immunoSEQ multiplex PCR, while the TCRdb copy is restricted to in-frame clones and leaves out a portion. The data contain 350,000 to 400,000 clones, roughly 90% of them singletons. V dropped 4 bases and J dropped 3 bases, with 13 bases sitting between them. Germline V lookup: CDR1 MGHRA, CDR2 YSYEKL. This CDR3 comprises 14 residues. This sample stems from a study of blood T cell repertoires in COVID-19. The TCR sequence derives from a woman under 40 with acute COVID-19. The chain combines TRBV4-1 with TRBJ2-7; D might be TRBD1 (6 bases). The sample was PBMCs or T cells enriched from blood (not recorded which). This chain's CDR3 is CASSPTGRFYEQYF. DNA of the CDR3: TGCGCCAGCAGCCCTACAGGGCGGTTCTACGAGCAGTACTTC.